The 26 T cell receptor beta chains reported below all come from one sample, sequenced in a study of graft-versus-host responses after intestinal transplantation. This table comes from immunoSEQ multiplex PCR, and its TCRdb copy is limited to in-frame clones, with some not included. The data show roughly 100,000 clones, with more than 85% seen just once and 0.95% to 1.5% held by the top ten. These receptors' antigens are unknown. Specimen: unstimulated CD8+ T cells sorted from spleen or lymph node cells, collected before intestinal transplant. The receptors come from a human donor who received an intestinal transplant.

The chain carries TRBV10-2 and TRBJ1-6; D not resolved. CDR3 length equals 17 residues. Germline-derived CDR1 and CDR2 are WSHSY and SAAADI. V lost 5 bases and J lost 3, with 17 bases in between. CDR3: CASSKKREGVYNSPLHF. The CDR3 nucleotides read TGCGCCAGCAGTAAAAAAAGGGAGGGAGTCTATAATTCACCCCTCCACTTT.

The chain combines TRBV5-1 with TRBJ2-1, with 8 bases aligning to TRBD1. This CDR3 contains 15 residues. With V trimmed by 4 bases and J by 0 bases, 3 bases remained unmatched. CDR1 is SGHRS and CDR2 is YFSETQ in the germline V gene. Written as DNA, the CDR3 is TGCGCCAGCAGCCCCGACAGGGGCTCCTACAATGAGCAGTTCTTC. Amino acids: CASSPDRGSYNEQFF.

The chain recombines TRBV7-6 with TRBJ2-5, with 10 nucleotides matching TRBD2. Germline V gene data show CDR1 as SGHVS and CDR2 as FNYEAQ. The CDR3 spans 16 residues. V lost 1 base and J lost 5; bases outside the gene matches: 7. In DNA, the CDR3 is TGTGCCAGCAGCTTAGGGCTAGCGGGGGATTGGGAGACCCAGTACTTC. This encodes CASSLGLAGDWETQYF.

This chain uses TRBV11-3 with TRBJ2-7; possible D gene TRBD1, 7 bases. The CDR3 covers 15 residues. Germline V gives CDR1 SGHNT, CDR2 YENEEA. V lost 2 bases and J 5 bases, leaving 16 bases between the germline ends. The DNA for the CDR3 is TGTGCCAGCAGCTTACAGGGGGGATTTTTGGACGAGCAGTACTTC. Translated: CASSLQGGFLDEQYF.

This clone has just one count. V and J are TRBV14 and TRBJ1-1; TRBD1 aligns across 7 bases. Trimming removed 10 bases from V and 4 bases from J; junction bases left unmatched: 9. Looked up from germline, CDR1 is SGHDN and CDR2 is FVKESK. CDR3 length equals 13 residues. CDR3 bases: TGTGCCACCAACCCTTGGGACAGCACTGAAGCTTTCTTT. Protein: CATNPWDSTEAFF.

The chain couples TRBV5-4 to TRBJ2-3; D gene uncertain. V was trimmed by 1 base and J by 4 bases, leaving 10 bases between them. The CDR3 runs 14 residues. Germline V lookup: CDR1 SGHNT, CDR2 YYREEE (reference sequence). For the CDR3, the DNA is TGTGCCAGCAGCTTGTTCGGCCGCGCAGATACGCAGTATTTT. Protein: CASSLFGRADTQYF.

This clone was seen just once. The gene calls are TRBV5-1 and TRBJ2-3, with 7 bases that match TRBD2. J gave up 2 bases and V 1 base, and 7 bases lay outside the gene matches. This CDR3 region has 16 residues. The germline V gene has CDR1 SGHRS and CDR2 YFSETQ. Here the CDR3 reads CASSLPSGEYTDTQYF. Written as DNA, the CDR3 is TGCGCCAGCAGCTTGCCTAGCGGAGAATACACAGATACGCAGTATTTT.

V is TRBV5-1 and J is TRBJ1-1, with unresolved D. The CDR3 consists of 14 residues. The ends were cut back, 0 bases at V and 1 base at J, with 7 bases in the middle. Germline loops: CDR1 SGHRS, CDR2 YFSETQ. The CDR3 spells CASSLGRGNTEAFF. The CDR3 DNA is TGCGCCAGCAGCTTGGGGCGGGGGAACACTGAAGCTTTCTTT.

The chain recombines TRBV15 with TRBJ2-7, with 11 bases matching TRBD2. V lost 1 base to trimming and J lost 0 bases; unmatched junction nucleotides: 2. This CDR3 comprises 16 residues. Germline V gene sequence: CDR1 LNHNV, CDR2 YYDKDF (reference sequence). The DNA for the CDR3 is TGTGCCACCAGCAGAGCTGGGACTAGCGGCTCCTACGAGCAGTACTTC. It is translated as CATSRAGTSGSYEQYF. The variable domain in full, completed from reference TRBV15 and TRBJ2-7, reads DAMVIQNPRYQVTQFGKPVTLSCSQTLNHNVMYWYQQKSSQAPKLLFHYYDKDFNNEADTPDNFQSRRPNTSFCFLDIRSPGLGDTAMYLCATSRAGTSGSYEQYFGPGTRLTVT.

The chain links TRBV2 to TRBJ2-7; TRBD2 matches 7 bases. Germline V CDR1 and CDR2: SNHLY, FYNNEI. This CDR3 has 12 amino acids. J lost 0 bases, V lost 7 bases, and 0 bases had no gene match. CDR3: CASTGGSYEQYF. The DNA for the CDR3 is TGTGCCAGCACGGGGGGCTCCTACGAGCAGTACTTC.

This chain joins TRBV2 and TRBJ1-6; D is unresolved. The germline V gene encodes CDR1 SNHLY and CDR2 FYNNEI. V lost 11 bases and J 0 bases, leaving 8 bases between the germline ends. This CDR3 is built from 13 residues. The CDR3 loop is CAARSSYNSPLHF. CDR3 bases: TGTGCCGCCAGGTCCTCCTATAATTCACCCCTCCACTTT.

As concerns this clone: At one end the junction does not follow the germline gene, possibly because of a read error. This specimen includes other DNA sequences encoding the same CDR3. The chain has TRBV11-1 and TRBJ1-1; 7 bases are a match to TRBD1. CDR1 is SGHAT and CDR2 is FQDESV in the germline V gene (reference sequence). This CDR3 has 16 residues. The CDR3 DNA sequence: TGTGCTAGCAGCCTCCTTCCGACAGGGCTGGGGACTGAAGCTTTCTTT. This translates into CASSLLPTGLGTEAFF. Full variable domain (missing parts from reference TRBV11-1 and TRBJ1-1): EAEVAQSPRYKITEKSQAVAFWCDPISGHATLYWYRQILGQGPELLVQFQDESVVDDSQLPKDRFSAERLKGVDSTLKIQPAELGDSAMYLCASSLLPTGLGTEAFFGQGTRLTVV.

The chain links TRBV9 to TRBJ1-2; 11 bases align to TRBD1. The germline gives CDR1 SGDLS, CDR2 YYNGEE. V was pared by 4 bases and J by 7 bases, with 18 bases of the junction left unmatched. The CDR3 consists of 18 residues. CDR3 in DNA: TGTGCCAGCAGCCCGTTCTGGGACAGGGGGACCCGACCCGGTGGCTACACCTTC. Translation: CASSPFWDRGTRPGGYTF.

This clone was recorded only once. The chain is built from TRBV7-9 and TRBJ1-5; 9 bases map to TRBD1. This CDR3 has 15 residues. The ends lost 5 bases at V and 1 base at J; junction bases unmatched: 3. Germline CDR1 SEHNR, CDR2 FQNEAQ (reference sequence). CDR3 DNA: TGTGCCAGCAGCCAAGGGACAGGGAGCAATCAGCCCCAGCATTTT. Translation gives CASSQGTGSNQPQHF. Full variable domain (outside the CDR3, taken from reference TRBV7-9 and TRBJ1-5): DTGVSQNPRHKITKRGQNVTFRCDPISEHNRLYWYRQTLGQGPEFLTYFQNEAQLEKSRLLSDRFSAERPKGSFSTLEIQRTEQGDSAMYLCASSQGTGSNQPQHFGDGTRLSIL.

This clone was detected once. This chain uses TRBV9 with TRBJ2-7, with 8 bases identical to TRBD2. The ends lost 1 base at V and 3 bases at J; junction bases unmatched: 9. Germline CDR1 SGDLS, CDR2 YYNGEE. The CDR3 contains 16 residues. The CDR3 loop reads CASSVSGSGDFYEQYF. CDR3 in DNA: TGTGCCAGCAGCGTAAGCGGGAGCGGAGATTTCTACGAGCAGTACTTC. Looking up the rest from reference TRBV9 and TRBJ2-7 gives the full variable domain: DSGVTQTPKHLITATGQRVTLRCSPRSGDLSVYWYQQSLDQGLQFLIQYYNGEERAKGNILERFSAQQFPDLHSELNLSSLELGDSALYFCASSVSGSGDFYEQYFGPGTRLTVT.

The count of this clone is one. The V gene is TRBV19, the J gene TRBJ1-5; D gene uncertain. V was pared by 2 bases and J by 0 bases, with 8 bases between. This CDR3 spans 15 amino acids. CDR1 and CDR2 (germline): LNHDA, SQIVND (reference sequence). CDR3 amino acids: CASSIKGYSNQPQHF. As DNA, the CDR3 is TGTGCCAGTAGTATAAAAGGATATAGCAATCAGCCCCAGCATTTT.

V and J are TRBV27 and TRBJ2-6; no firm D call. The CDR3 has 14 residues. Trimming removed 4 bases from V and 0 bases from J, with 4 bases in between. Germline V CDR1 and CDR2: MNHEY, SMNVEV (reference sequence). The CDR3 region is CASSSFSGANVLTF. The CDR3 coding sequence is TGTGCCAGCAGTTCGTTCTCTGGGGCCAACGTCCTGACTTTC.

In this sample, this clone turned up a few times. This chain links TRBV6-4 with TRBJ2-3; 8 positions match TRBD2. Germline V gene data show CDR1 as MRHNA and CDR2 as SNTAGT. The CDR3 length is 17 residues. V shed 7 bases and J 1 base; nucleotides not matched to a gene: 13. The CDR3 here is CASTPRGRAGGTDTQYF. CDR3 in DNA: TGTGCCAGCACTCCCCGGGGACGAGCGGGGGGCACAGATACGCAGTATTTT.

V is TRBV9 and J is TRBJ2-2; possible D gene TRBD1, 5 bases. Germline V lookup: CDR1 SGDLS, CDR2 YYNGEE. The germline V and J ends were trimmed by 3 bases and 1 base, with 13 bases remaining between them. The CDR3 has 16 amino acids. DNA for the CDR3: TGTGCCAGCAGCGAACCAAATCAGGGGAACACCGGGGAGCTGTTTTTT. It translates to CASSEPNQGNTGELFF.

J is TRBJ2-5 and V is TRBV4-2; tentatively, D is TRBD1 or TRBD2 (5 bases each). The CDR3 is 15 residues long. With 1 base removed from V and 2 bases from J, the gap between germline ends came to 11 bases. Germline CDR1 is LGHNA and CDR2 is YNFKEQ. The CDR3 region is CASSQAGATQETQYF. The CDR3 nucleotides read TGTGCCAGCAGCCAAGCCGGGGCTACTCAAGAGACCCAGTACTTC.

The genes are TRBV4-1 and TRBJ2-7; possible D gene TRBD1, 6 bases. Germline values: CDR1 MGHRA, CDR2 YSYEKL. CDR3 length equals 14 residues. Trimming stripped 1 base from V and 0 bases from J, with 7 bases between. The DNA for the CDR3 is TGCGCCAGCAGCCAAGGGACAGCCTCCTACGAGCAGTACTTC. This gives the protein CASSQGTASYEQYF.

CDR3: CASSQVATEETQYF. For the CDR3, the DNA is TGTGCCAGTAGTCAGGTGGCGACTGAAGAGACCCAGTACTTC. The chain has TRBV19 and TRBJ2-5; D gene unclear. The CDR3 runs 14 residues. V gave up 5 bases and J gave up 3 bases, with 13 bases separating them. Germline V gene data show CDR1 as LNHDA and CDR2 as SQIVND (reference sequence).

The chain employs TRBV5-1 and TRBJ2-1, with TRBD2 matching 12 bases. Germline assignment: CDR1 SGHRS and CDR2 YFSETQ. This CDR3 contains 16 residues. The V gene end was trimmed by 1 base and the J gene end by 8 bases; junction bases not matched to a gene: 7. CDR3 DNA sequence: TGCGCCAGCAGCTTGATCGGGACTAGCGGGTTCGATGAGCAGTTCTTC. The encoded protein is CASSLIGTSGFDEQFF.

V and J are TRBV6-6 and TRBJ1-5; D might be TRBD1 (6 bases). The CDR3 spans 15 residues. Germline CDR1 reads MNHNY; CDR2 reads SVGAGI (reference sequence). V lost 5 bases to trimming and J lost 0 bases, with 11 bases between them. Written as DNA, the CDR3 is TGTGCCAGCAGTAACGGACAGTATAGCAATCAGCCCCAGCATTTT. Translating it yields CASSNGQYSNQPQHF.

In nucleotides, the CDR3 is TGCGCCAGCAGCCAGGTGGGGGGGAATGAGCAGTTCTTC. It is translated as CASSQVGGNEQFF. V usage is TRBV10-1 and J usage is TRBJ2-1, with TRBD2 identical over 7 bases. Trimming cost V 6 bases and J 7 bases; bases outside gene matches: 6. CDR1 WNHNN and CDR2 SYGVQD come from the germline V gene (reference sequence). The CDR3 spans 13 residues.

The chain is built from TRBV11-1 and TRBJ2-7; weak D call: TRBD2 (6 bases). The CDR3 runs 17 residues. V lost 5 bases to trimming and J lost 0 bases, with 20 bases between them. CDR1 and CDR2 from the germline V gene are SGHAT and FQDESV (reference sequence). This chain's CDR3 is CASSRNYMDYSSYEQYF. Written as DNA, the CDR3 is TGTGCCAGCAGCCGAAATTACATGGACTACTCCTCCTACGAGCAGTACTTC.